This TCR beta chain appears in the sequencing data of a study of a mutant IDH1 vaccine in newly diagnosed glioma. V was cut by 4 bases and J by 10 bases, with 13 bases left in between. The germline V gene has CDR1 SGHTA and CDR2 FQGNSA. This CDR3 contains 12 residues. The time point: week 47, end of study. Every vaccine dose comprised 300 ug of mutant IDH1 20-mer peptide plus topical imiquimod. The protocol was immunoSEQ multiplex PCR, while the TCRdb copy is restricted to in-frame clones and leaves out a portion. The sample shows approximately 31,000 clones, about 86% of them seen only once. With regard to this clone: The antigen is not known.

The TCR was taken from a man younger than 45 with glioma. The rearrangement joins TRBV7-2 to TRBJ1-2, with a tentative D call TRBD1 (5 bases). Sequences were derived from PBMCs, sampled from a glioma patient whose treatment included an IDH1 peptide vaccine. For the CDR3, the DNA is TGTGCCAGCAGCTCTAACACAGGACCCTACACCTTC. Its translation is CASSSNTGPYTF.